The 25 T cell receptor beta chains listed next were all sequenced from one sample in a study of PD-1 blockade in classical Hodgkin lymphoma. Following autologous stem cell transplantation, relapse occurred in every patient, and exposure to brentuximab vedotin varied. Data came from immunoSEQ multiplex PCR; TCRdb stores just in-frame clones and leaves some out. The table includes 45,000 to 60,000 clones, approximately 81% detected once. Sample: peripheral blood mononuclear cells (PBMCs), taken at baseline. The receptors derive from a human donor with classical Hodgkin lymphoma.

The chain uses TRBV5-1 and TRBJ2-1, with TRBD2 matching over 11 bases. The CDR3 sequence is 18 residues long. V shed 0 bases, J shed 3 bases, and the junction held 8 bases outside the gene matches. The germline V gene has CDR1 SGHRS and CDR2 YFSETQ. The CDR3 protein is CASSLVLGLAGGYNEQFF. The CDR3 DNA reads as TGCGCCAGCAGCTTGGTCCTCGGACTAGCGGGCGGCTACAATGAGCAGTTCTTC.

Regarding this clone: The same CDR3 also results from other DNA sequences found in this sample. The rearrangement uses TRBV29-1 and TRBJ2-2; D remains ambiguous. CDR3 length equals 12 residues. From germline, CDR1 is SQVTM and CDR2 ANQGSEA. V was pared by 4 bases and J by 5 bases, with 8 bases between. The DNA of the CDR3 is TGCAGCGTTGTTAGTTGGACCGGGGAGCTGTTTTTT. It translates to CSVVSWTGELFF.

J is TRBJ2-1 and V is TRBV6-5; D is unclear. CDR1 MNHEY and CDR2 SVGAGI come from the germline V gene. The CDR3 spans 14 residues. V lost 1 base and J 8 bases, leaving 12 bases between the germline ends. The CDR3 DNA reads TGTGCCAGCAGTTACTTGTCCCCTAGGGATGAGCAGTTCTTC. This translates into CASSYLSPRDEQFF.

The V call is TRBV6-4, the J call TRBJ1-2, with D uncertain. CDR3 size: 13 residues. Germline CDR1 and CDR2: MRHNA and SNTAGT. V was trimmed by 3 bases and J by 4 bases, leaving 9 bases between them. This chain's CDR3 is CASSEGLGYGYTF. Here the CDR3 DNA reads TGTGCCAGCAGTGAAGGACTCGGCTATGGCTACACCTTC.

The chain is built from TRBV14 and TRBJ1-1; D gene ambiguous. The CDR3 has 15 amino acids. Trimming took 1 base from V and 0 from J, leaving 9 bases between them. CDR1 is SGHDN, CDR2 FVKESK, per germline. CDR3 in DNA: TGTGCCAGCAGCCAAGGGGCAGCTATGAACACTGAAGCTTTCTTT. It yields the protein CASSQGAAMNTEAFF.

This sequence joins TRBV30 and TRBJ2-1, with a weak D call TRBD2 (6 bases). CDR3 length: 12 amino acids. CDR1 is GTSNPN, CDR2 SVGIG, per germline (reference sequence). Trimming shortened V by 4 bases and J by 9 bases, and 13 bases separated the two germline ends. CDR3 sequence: CAWNILAGEQFF. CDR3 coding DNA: TGTGCCTGGAATATACTAGCAGGTGAGCAGTTCTTC.

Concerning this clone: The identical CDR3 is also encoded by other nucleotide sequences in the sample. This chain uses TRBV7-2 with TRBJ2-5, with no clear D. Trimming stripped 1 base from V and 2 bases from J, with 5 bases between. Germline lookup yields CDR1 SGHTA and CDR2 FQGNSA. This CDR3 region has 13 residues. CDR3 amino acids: CASSLGPQETQYF. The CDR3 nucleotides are TGTGCCAGCAGCTTAGGACCTCAAGAGACCCAGTACTTC.

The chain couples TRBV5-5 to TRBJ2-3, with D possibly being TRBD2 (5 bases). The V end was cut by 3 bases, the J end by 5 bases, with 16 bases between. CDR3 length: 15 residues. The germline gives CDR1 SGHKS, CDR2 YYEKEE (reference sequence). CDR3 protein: CASSSPTGNLDTQYF. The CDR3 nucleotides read TGTGCCAGCAGCTCCCCCACCGGGAACCTAGATACGCAGTATTTT.

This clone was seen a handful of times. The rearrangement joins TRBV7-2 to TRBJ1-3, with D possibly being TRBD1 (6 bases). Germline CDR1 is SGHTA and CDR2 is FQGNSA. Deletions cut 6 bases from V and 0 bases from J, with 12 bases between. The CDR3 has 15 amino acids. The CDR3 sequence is CASRRGTLSGNTIYF. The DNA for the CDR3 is TGTGCCAGCAGAAGAGGGACACTCTCTGGAAACACCATATATTTT.

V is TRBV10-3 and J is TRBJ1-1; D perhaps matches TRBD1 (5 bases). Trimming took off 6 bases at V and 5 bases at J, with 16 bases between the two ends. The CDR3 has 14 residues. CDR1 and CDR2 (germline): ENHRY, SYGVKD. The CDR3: CAIRLDTRRTEAFF. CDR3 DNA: TGTGCCATCAGACTGGACACCCGGCGGACTGAAGCTTTCTTT.

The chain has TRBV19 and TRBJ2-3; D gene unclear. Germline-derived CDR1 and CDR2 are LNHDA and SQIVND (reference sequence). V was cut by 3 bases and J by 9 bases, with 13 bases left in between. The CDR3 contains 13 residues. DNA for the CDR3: TGTGCCAGTAGTATCCCAATGGGGAAGACGCAGTATTTT. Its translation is CASSIPMGKTQYF.

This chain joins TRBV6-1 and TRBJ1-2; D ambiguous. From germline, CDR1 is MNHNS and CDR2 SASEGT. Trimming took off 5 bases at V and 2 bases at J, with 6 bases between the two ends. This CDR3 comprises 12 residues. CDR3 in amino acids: CASSLGNYGYTF. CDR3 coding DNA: TGTGCCAGCAGTTTAGGGAACTATGGCTACACCTTC.

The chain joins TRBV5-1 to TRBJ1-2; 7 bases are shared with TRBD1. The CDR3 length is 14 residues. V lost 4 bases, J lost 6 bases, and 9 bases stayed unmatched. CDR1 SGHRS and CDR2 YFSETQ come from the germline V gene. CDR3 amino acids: CASSTQGTVDGYTF. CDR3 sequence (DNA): TGCGCCAGCAGCACACAGGGGACGGTGGATGGCTACACCTTC.

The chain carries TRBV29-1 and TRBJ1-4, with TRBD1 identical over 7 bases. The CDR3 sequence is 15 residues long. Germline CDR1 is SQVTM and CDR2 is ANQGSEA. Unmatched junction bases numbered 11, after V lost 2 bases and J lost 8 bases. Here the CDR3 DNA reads TGCAGCGTTGAAATTCCAGCAGGGGGGAGGGAAAAACTGTTTTTT. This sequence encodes CSVEIPAGGREKLFF.

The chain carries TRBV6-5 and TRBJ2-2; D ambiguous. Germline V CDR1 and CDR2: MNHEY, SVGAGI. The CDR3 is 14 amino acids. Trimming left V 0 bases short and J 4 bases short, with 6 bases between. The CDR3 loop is CASSYSAATGELFF. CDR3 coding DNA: TGTGCCAGCAGTTACTCGGCAGCCACCGGGGAGCTGTTTTTT.

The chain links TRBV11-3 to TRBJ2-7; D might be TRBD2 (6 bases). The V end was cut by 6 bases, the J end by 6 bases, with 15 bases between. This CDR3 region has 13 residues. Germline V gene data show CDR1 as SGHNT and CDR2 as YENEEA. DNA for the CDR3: TGTGCCAGCAGTCTTGGAGGGTTTGGCGAGCAGTACTTC. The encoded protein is CASSLGGFGEQYF.

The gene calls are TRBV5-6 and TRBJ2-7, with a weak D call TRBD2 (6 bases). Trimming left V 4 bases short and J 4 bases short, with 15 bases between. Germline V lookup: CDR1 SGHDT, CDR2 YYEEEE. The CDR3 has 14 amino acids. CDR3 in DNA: TGTGCCAGCAGCCCCGGGGGAGAAGCATACGAGCAGTACTTC. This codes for CASSPGGEAYEQYF.

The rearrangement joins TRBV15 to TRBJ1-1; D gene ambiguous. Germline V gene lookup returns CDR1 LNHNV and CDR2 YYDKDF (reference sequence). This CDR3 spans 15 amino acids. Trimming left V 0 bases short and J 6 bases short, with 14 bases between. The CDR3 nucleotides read TGTGCCACCAGCAGAGATCCCCCCGGGGTGTCTGAAGCTTTCTTT. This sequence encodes CATSRDPPGVSEAFF.

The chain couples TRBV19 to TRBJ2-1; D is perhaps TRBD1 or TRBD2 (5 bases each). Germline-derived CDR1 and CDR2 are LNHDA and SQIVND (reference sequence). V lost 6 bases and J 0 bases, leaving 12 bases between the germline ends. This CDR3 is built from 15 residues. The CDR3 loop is CASSDTGLSYNEQFF. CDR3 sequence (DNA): TGTGCCAGTAGCGATACAGGACTCTCCTACAATGAGCAGTTCTTC.

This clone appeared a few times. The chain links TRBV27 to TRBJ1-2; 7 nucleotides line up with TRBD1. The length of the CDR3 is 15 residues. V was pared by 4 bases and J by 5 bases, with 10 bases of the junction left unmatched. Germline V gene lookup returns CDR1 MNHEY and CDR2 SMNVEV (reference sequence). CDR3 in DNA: TGTGCCAGCAGTTCCCTGGACAGGATGAGGTATGGCTACACCTTC. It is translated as CASSSLDRMRYGYTF.

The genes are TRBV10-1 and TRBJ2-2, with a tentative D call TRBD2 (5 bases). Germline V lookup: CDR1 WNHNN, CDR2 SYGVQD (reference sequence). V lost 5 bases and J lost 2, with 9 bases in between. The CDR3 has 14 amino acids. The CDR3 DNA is TGCGCCAGCAGTACGAGGGCAAACACCGGGGAGCTGTTTTTT. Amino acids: CASSTRANTGELFF.

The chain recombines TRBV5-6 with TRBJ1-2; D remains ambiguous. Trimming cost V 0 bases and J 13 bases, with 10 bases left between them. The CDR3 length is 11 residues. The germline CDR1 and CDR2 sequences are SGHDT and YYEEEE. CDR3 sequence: CASSLGPGSTF. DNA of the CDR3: TGTGCCAGCAGCTTGGGACCCGGGTCCACCTTC.

The CDR3 nucleotides are TGTGCCATCAGTGAACGGTCGGGGGCGGCTGGCTACACCTTC. Translating it yields CAISERSGAAGYTF. The gene calls are TRBV10-3 and TRBJ1-2; maybe TRBD1 (6 bases). Germline V gene sequence: CDR1 ENHRY, CDR2 SYGVKD. Trimming removed 3 bases at V and 7 bases at J, with 15 bases between. This CDR3 contains 14 residues.

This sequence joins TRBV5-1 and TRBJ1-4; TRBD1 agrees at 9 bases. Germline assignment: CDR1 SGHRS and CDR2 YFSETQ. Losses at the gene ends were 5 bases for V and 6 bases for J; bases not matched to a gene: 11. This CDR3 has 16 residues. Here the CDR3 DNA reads TGCGCCAGCAGTCCCACCCCACAGGGGGCGGATGAAAAACTGTTTTTT. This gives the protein CASSPTPQGADEKLFF.

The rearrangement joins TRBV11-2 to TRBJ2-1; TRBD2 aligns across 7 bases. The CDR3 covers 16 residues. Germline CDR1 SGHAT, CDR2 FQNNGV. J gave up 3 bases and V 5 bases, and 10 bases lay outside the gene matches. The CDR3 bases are TGTGCCAGCAGCCCCCGACTAGCCCTGGACTACAATGAGCAGTTCTTC. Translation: CASSPRLALDYNEQFF.